The 20 T cell receptor beta chains in this list originate from one sample, sequenced in a study of blood T cell repertoires in COVID-19. Sequencing used immunoSEQ multiplex PCR; TCRdb keeps in-frame clones, though not all of them. Of 180,000 or so clones in the sample, more than 80% were seen once. Input material: peripheral blood. These receptors were collected from a woman aged 55-69 years with acute or convalescent COVID-19.

This sequence joins TRBV20-1 and TRBJ2-1; 9 bases align to TRBD1. CDR1 is DFQATT and CDR2 is SNEGSKA in the germline V gene (reference sequence). V lost 5 bases, J lost 9 bases, and 17 bases stayed unmatched. This CDR3 contains 16 residues. CDR3 coding DNA: TGCAGTGCTCGTGCTTTGGGACAGGGTACGGGGGCTGAGCAGTTCTTC. This sequence encodes CSARALGQGTGAEQFF.

The chain recombines TRBV27 with TRBJ2-1, with D possibly being TRBD2 (6 bases). Per germline, CDR1 MNHEY and CDR2 SMNVEV (reference sequence). Deletions cut 6 bases from V and 1 base from J, with 10 bases between. The CDR3 runs 14 residues. The CDR3 reads CASSRDSSYNEQFF. DNA for the CDR3: TGTGCCAGCAGCCGGGACTCTTCCTACAATGAGCAGTTCTTC.

The V and J genes are TRBV3-1 (or the pseudogene TRBV3-2) and TRBJ1-2; perhaps TRBD1 as D (5 bases). Per germline, CDR1 LGHDT and CDR2 YNNKEL (reference sequence). This CDR3 spans 12 amino acids. V dropped 3 bases and J dropped 8 bases, with 10 bases sitting between them. DNA of the CDR3: TGTGCCAGCAGCCACAGGGCTGAGGGCTACACCTTC. Translation gives CASSHRAEGYTF.

The chain carries TRBV14 and TRBJ2-1; weak D call: TRBD2 (5 bases). Germline V lookup: CDR1 SGHDN, CDR2 FVKESK. There are 17 residues in the CDR3. V lost 3 bases and J 0 bases, leaving 15 bases between the germline ends. The CDR3 bases are TGTGCCAGCAGCCAGACTCTAGCCTTGAGCTCCTACAATGAGCAGTTCTTC. Translated, it gives CASSQTLALSSYNEQFF.

This clone was observed once. This rearrangement joins TRBV2 to TRBJ1-5, with 10 bases lining up with TRBD1. With V trimmed by 7 bases and J by 5 bases, 20 bases remained unmatched. CDR3 length: 19 residues. The germline CDR1 and CDR2 sequences are SNHLY and FYNNEI. The CDR3 DNA follows: TGTGCCAGCACGGCAGAAGGGACAGGGGTTCTGGGCCGCGATCAGCCCCAGCATTTT. This encodes CASTAEGTGVLGRDQPQHF.

V and J are TRBV28 and TRBJ2-2, with D possibly TRBD2 on 5 matching bases. CDR1 and CDR2 from the germline V gene are MDHEN and SYDVKM. V lost 5 bases and J lost 3, with 10 bases in between. The CDR3 runs 14 residues. The CDR3 bases are TGTGCCAGCAGTCCGTCGGGGTACACCGGGGAGCTGTTTTTT. This sequence encodes CASSPSGYTGELFF.

The V call is TRBV5-4, the J call TRBJ2-3, with TRBD1 identical over 8 bases. Germline loops: CDR1 SGHNT, CDR2 YYREEE (reference sequence). The CDR3 is made up of 15 amino acids. Trimming at V came to 4 bases and at J to 3 bases, leaving 7 bases not matched to a gene. The CDR3 sequence is CASSPGQGGTDTQYF. DNA for the CDR3: TGTGCCAGCAGCCCAGGACAGGGTGGTACAGATACGCAGTATTTT. Filled out from reference TRBV5-4 and TRBJ2-3, the complete variable domain reads ETGVTQSPTHLIKTRGQQVTLRCSSQSGHNTVSWYQQALGQGPQFIFQYYREEENGRGNFPPRFSGLQFPNYSSELNVNALELDDSALYLCASSPGQGGTDTQYFGPGTRLTVL.

The CDR3 DNA reads TGTGCCAGCAGCTTTAGAGCGGGAGGCTCCTACGAGCAGTACTTC. This gives the protein CASSFRAGGSYEQYF. The chain employs TRBV5-5 and TRBJ2-7; TRBD2 matches 9 bases. Germline values: CDR1 SGHKS, CDR2 YYEKEE (reference sequence). After removal of 2 bases from V and 0 bases from J, the junction contained 3 bases not matched to a gene. The CDR3 extends over 15 amino acids. The variable domain in full, with the rest retrieved from reference TRBV5-5 and TRBJ2-7, is DAGVTQSPTHLIKTRGQQVTLRCSPISGHKSVSWYQQVLGQGPQFIFQYYEKEERGRGNFPDRFSARQFPNYSSELNVNALLLGDSALYLCASSFRAGGSYEQYFGPGTRLTVT.

The V call is TRBV28, the J call TRBJ1-5; the match to TRBD1 covers 7 bases. Germline values: CDR1 MDHEN, CDR2 SYDVKM. CDR3 length equals 15 residues. V lost 3 bases and J lost 2; bases outside the gene matches: 4. CDR3 coding DNA: TGTGCCAGCAGTTTGACAGGGTTGGGCAATCAGCCCCAGCATTTT. Translation gives CASSLTGLGNQPQHF. The variable domain in full, completed from reference TRBV28 and TRBJ1-5, reads DVKVTQSSRYLVKRTGEKVFLECVQDMDHENMFWYRQDPGLGLRLIYFSYDVKMKEKGDIPEGYSVSREKKERFSLILESASTNQTSMYLCASSLTGLGNQPQHFGDGTRLSIL.

This clone was counted only a few times. The chain recombines TRBV11-3 with TRBJ1-2; TRBD1 matches at 12 bases. CDR1 is SGHNT and CDR2 is YENEEA in the germline V gene. V lost 5 bases and J lost 1; bases outside the gene matches: 8. The CDR3 has 17 residues. DNA of the CDR3: TGTGCCAGCAGCCCCGGGACAGGGGGCTGGTATAACTATGGCTACACCTTC. Translating it yields CASSPGTGGWYNYGYTF.

This chain joins TRBV6-5 and TRBJ2-6, with 7 positions matching TRBD1. The CDR3 covers 15 residues. Unmatched junction bases numbered 5, after V lost 7 bases and J lost 2 bases. Germline values: CDR1 MNHEY, CDR2 SVGAGI. CDR3 sequence reads: CASNNRGPGANVLTF. The CDR3 DNA reads TGTGCCAGCAATAACAGGGGTCCTGGGGCCAACGTCCTGACTTTC.

The genes are TRBV24-1 and TRBJ1-2, with TRBD1 matching over 9 bases. Germline V gene lookup returns CDR1 KGHDR and CDR2 SFDVKD. The V gene end was trimmed by 4 bases and the J gene end by 1 base; junction bases not matched to a gene: 3. The CDR3 runs to 15 residues. The CDR3 loop is CATSEGTGINYGYTF. The DNA of the CDR3 is TGTGCCACCAGTGAGGGGACAGGGATTAACTATGGCTACACCTTC.

This clone occurred a few times. This chain joins TRBV2 and TRBJ1-4; D is possibly TRBD1 (5 bases). CDR1 is SNHLY, CDR2 FYNNEI, per germline. V lost 3 bases and J 8 bases, leaving 16 bases between the germline ends. This CDR3 has 15 residues. The CDR3 loop is CASSDFWGSNEKLFF. In DNA form, the CDR3 reads TGTGCCAGCAGTGACTTCTGGGGCAGTAACGAAAAACTGTTTTTT.

The genes are TRBV12-5 and TRBJ2-7; 8 bases agree with TRBD2. Germline V gene sequence: CDR1 LGHNT, CDR2 FRNRAP. V shed 6 bases, J shed 2 bases, and the junction held 9 bases outside the gene matches. This CDR3 has 15 residues. CDR3 sequence: CASGRGSGTAYEQYV. CDR3 bases: TGTGCTAGTGGCAGGGGTAGCGGGACTGCCTACGAGCAGTACGTC.

The count of this clone is one. The chain joins TRBV5-1 to TRBJ2-2; TRBD1 agrees at 10 bases. Germline V lookup: CDR1 SGHRS, CDR2 YFSETQ. V lost 7 bases, J lost 6 bases, and 6 bases stayed unmatched. CDR3 length: 14 residues. The CDR3 loop reads CASGTGVEAGELFF. CDR3 nucleotide sequence: TGCGCCAGCGGGACAGGGGTAGAGGCCGGGGAGCTGTTTTTT.

The V gene is TRBV6-1, the J gene TRBJ1-1, with D unclear. The CDR3 has 13 amino acids. Per the germline V gene, CDR1 is MNHNS and CDR2 is SASEGT. V was trimmed by 2 bases and J by 1 base, leaving 5 bases between them. CDR3 nucleotides: TGTGCCAGCAGTGAATCCGGGAACACTGAAGCTTTCTTT. This gives the protein CASSESGNTEAFF.

The chain uses TRBV7-3 and TRBJ2-1; no clear D. The CDR3 is 14 residues long. CDR1 is SGHTA and CDR2 is FQGTGA in the germline V gene. Trimming left V 2 bases short and J 8 bases short, with 13 bases between. Written as DNA, the CDR3 is TGTGCCAGCAGCTTAGGGCCCCAGTTCGATGAGCAGTTCTTC. This encodes CASSLGPQFDEQFF.

This clone was seen a handful of times. The rearrangement links TRBV27 to TRBJ2-7; the match to TRBD2 covers 7 bases. V lost 3 bases to trimming and J lost 4 bases; unmatched junction nucleotides: 6. Germline values: CDR1 MNHEY, CDR2 SMNVEV (reference sequence). The CDR3 has 14 amino acids. The DNA of the CDR3 is TGTGCCAGCAGTTTGTCCCGGACTAGGTACGAGCAGTACTTC. Translating gives CASSLSRTRYEQYF.

This clone has only one observation. V gene TRBV30 combines with J gene TRBJ2-5; the match to TRBD2 covers 7 bases. This CDR3 is 12 amino acids long. Per germline, CDR1 GTSNPN and CDR2 SVGIG (reference sequence). Losses at the gene ends were 2 bases for V and 8 bases for J; bases not matched to a gene: 5. CDR3: CAWSSLAVTQYF. For the CDR3, the DNA is TGTGCCTGGAGTAGTCTAGCGGTAACCCAGTACTTC.

This chain links TRBV6-2 or TRBV6-3 with TRBJ2-7, with 9 bases fitting TRBD2. V lost 2 bases and J lost 1; bases outside the gene matches: 15. The CDR3 is 19 amino acids. Germline V gives CDR1 MNHEY, CDR2 SVGEGT. DNA of the CDR3: TGTGCCAGCAGTTACCCTATAATCCCCACTAGCGGGCTATCCTACGAGCAGTACTTC. This sequence encodes CASSYPIIPTSGLSYEQYF.